The clone carrying this T cell receptor beta chain came up once. This entry comes from a study of blood T cell repertoires in COVID-19. Turning to the study itself: T cells, B-cell-depleted T cells, or PBMCs supplied cDNA or gDNA.

In the authors' methods: Counts of nucleated cells, estimated from reference gene primer amplification, were obtained. Clones were sequenced by immunoSEQ multiplex PCR, and TCRdb holds only the in-frame ones, with some missing. V and J calls and clone size are as listed in that table; D and trimming were resolved from the DNA. Of roughly 160,000 clones listed, around 74% are singletons. Germline loops: CDR1 LNHDA, CDR2 SQIVND (reference sequence). V was pared by 6 bases and J by 10 bases, with 12 bases of the junction left unmatched. There are 14 residues in the CDR3. Sequenced input: peripheral blood. This sequence joins TRBV19 and TRBJ2-1; the match to TRBD1 covers 7 bases. The source of this sequence is a woman of 80 years or more with acute or convalescent COVID-19. The CDR3 reads CASRNHRQTGEQFF. The CDR3 DNA is TGTGCCAGTAGGAATCACCGCCAGACAGGGGAGCAGTTCTTC.